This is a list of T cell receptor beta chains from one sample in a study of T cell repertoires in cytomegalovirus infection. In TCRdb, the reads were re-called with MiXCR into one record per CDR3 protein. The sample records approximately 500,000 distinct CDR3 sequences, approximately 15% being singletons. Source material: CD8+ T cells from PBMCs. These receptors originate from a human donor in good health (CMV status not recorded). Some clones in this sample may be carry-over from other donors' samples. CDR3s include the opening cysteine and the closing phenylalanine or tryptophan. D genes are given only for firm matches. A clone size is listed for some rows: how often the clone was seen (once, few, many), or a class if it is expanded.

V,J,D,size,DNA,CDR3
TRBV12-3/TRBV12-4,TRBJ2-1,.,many,TGTGCCAGCAGTCCCTCAGCCACCCGAGGGAATGAGCAGTTCTTC,CASSPSATRGNEQFF
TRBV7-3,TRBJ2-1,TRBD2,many,TGTGCCAGCAGCCCGGGGGGTGGGTATGAGCAGTTCTTC,CASSPGGGYEQFF
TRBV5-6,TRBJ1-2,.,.,TGTGCCAGCAGCAGCCTCCGGACAGATCGTTATGGCTACACCTTC,CASSSLRTDRYGYTF
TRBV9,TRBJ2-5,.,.,TGTGCCAGCAGCATCCGGAGCCAAGAGACCCAGTACTTC,CASSIRSQETQYF
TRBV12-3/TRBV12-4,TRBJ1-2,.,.,TGTGCCAGCAGTTTGGGCCAGCACAACTATGGCTACACCTTC,CASSLGQHNYGYTF
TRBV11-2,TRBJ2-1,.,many,TGTGCCAGCAGCTTAGATCGAAGTAGCTTCCACAATGAGCAGTTCTTC,CASSLDRSSFHNEQFF
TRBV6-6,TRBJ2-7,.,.,TGTGCCAGCAGTTCCCCAGACACTGACGAGCAGTACTTC,CASSSPDTDEQYF
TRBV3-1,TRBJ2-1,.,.,TGTGCCAGCAGCCAAGGGCAGCTGGCTTATGAGCAGTTCTTC,CASSQGQLAYEQFF
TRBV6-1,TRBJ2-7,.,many,TGTGCCAGCAGTGAACCCCTCTATGGGGCGCGTCCAACCTTCAGCTACGAGCAGTACTTC,CASSEPLYGARPTFSYEQYF
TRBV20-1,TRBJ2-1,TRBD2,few,TGCAGTGCCCAATGGACTAGCGGGAGATACAATGAGCAGTTCTTC,CSAQWTSGRYNEQFF
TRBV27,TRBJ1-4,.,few,TGTGCCAGCAGGGCTGGGTCAGCAACTAATGAAAAACTGTTTTTT,CASRAGSATNEKLFF
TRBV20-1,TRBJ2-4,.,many,TGCAGTGCTAGAGAAGCGGACAGAGTCGGGGACATTCAGTACTTC,CSAREADRVGDIQYF
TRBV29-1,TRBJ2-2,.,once,TGCAGCGGAGATGCCGGGACCGGGGAGCTGTTTTTT,CSGDAGTGELFF
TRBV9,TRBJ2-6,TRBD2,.,TGTGCCAGCAGCTTCAGCCGGGGACTAGCGGGCCTCTCTGGGGCCAACGTCCTGACTTTC,CASSFSRGLAGLSGANVLTF
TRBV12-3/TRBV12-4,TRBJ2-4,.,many,TGTGCCAGCAGCCCCTGGGGGGACAAAAACATTCAGTACTTC,CASSPWGDKNIQYF
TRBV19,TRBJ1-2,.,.,TGTGCCACTTCGCTCGGGGGGATTAATGGCTACACCTTC,CATSLGGINGYTF
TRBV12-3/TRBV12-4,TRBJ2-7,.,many,TGTGCCAGCACCCTTGGGGGGACAGCGGACGAGCAGTACTTC,CASTLGGTADEQYF
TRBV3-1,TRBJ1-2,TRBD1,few,TGTGCCAGCAGCCAAGATAACGACAGGGCTAACTATGGCTACACCTTC,CASSQDNDRANYGYTF
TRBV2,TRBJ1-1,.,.,TGTGCCAGCTCGGAGGGAACGAACACTGAAGCTTTCTTT,CASSEGTNTEAFF
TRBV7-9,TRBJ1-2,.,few,TGTGCCAGCAGCTCCCGGCCTCAACTGACCTATGGCTACACCTTC,CASSSRPQLTYGYTF
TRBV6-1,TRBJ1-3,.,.,TGTGCCAGCAGTGAAGCTGTTGGGGGGGCGGTTGGTGGAAACACCATATATTTT,CASSEAVGGAVGGNTIYF
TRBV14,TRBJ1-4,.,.,TGTGCCAGCAGCCAAGATCGGGCAGTAACTAATGAAAAACTGTTTTTT,CASSQDRAVTNEKLFF
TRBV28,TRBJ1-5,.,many,TGTGCCAGCACCTCCCTAATCGCGAGGATGGGCAATCAGCCCCAGCATTTT,CASTSLIARMGNQPQHF
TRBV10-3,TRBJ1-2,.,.,TGTGCCATCAGTGAGTCCATGAGGGCGGAGAACTATGGCTACACCTTC,CAISESMRAENYGYTF
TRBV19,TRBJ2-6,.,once,TGTGCCAGTAGTTCCGGGCGGTTTGGGGCCAACGTCCTGACTTTC,CASSSGRFGANVLTF
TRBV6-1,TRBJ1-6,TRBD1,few,TGTGCCAGCAGAAAAGGACAGGGGGCGATTAATTCACCCCTCCACTTT,CASRKGQGAINSPLHF
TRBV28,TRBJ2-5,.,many,TGTGCCAGCAGTTCACCGGGGGACCAAGAGACCCAGTACTTC,CASSSPGDQETQYF
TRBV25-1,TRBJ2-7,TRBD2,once,TGTGTCAGCAGTGAATTAGCTAGCGGGAGGGATCTGTCCTACGAGCAGTACTTC,CVSSELASGRDLSYEQYF
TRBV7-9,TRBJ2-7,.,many,TGTGCCAGCAGCTCCGGTTCGGTCGAGCAGTACTTC,CASSSGSVEQYF
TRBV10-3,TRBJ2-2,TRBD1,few,TGTGCCATCAGTGAGTCCGGGACAGGGGTCACCGGGGAGCTGTTTTTT,CAISESGTGVTGELFF
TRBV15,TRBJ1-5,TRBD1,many,TGTGCCACCAGCACACGGACAGGGGGCCCGCTGAATCAGCCCCAGCATTTT,CATSTRTGGPLNQPQHF
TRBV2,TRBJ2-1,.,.,TGTGCCAGCAGTTCGGGGGCGAACCCCTACAATGAGCAGTTCTTC,CASSSGANPYNEQFF
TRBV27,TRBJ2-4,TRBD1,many,TGTGCCAGCAGTCCGGGGACAGGGATAGCTTTTGGGATGACCAAAAACATTCAGTACTTC,CASSPGTGIAFGMTKNIQYF
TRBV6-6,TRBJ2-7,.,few,TGTGCCAGCAGTTACGAGGGGGGGGGAGACGAGCAGTACTTC,CASSYEGGGDEQYF
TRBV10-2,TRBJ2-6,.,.,TGCGCCAGCAGTGAGACGGTCTCTGGGGCCAACGTCCTGACTTTC,CASSETVSGANVLTF
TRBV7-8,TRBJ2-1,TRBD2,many,TGTGCCAGCACCATAACTAGCGGGAGTAACAATGAGCAGTTCTTC,CASTITSGSNNEQFF
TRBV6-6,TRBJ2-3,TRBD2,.,TGTGCCAGTGAGACTAGCTTCTTCCCAGATACGCAGTATTTT,CASETSFFPDTQYF
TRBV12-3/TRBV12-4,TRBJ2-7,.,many,TGTGCCAGCAGTTTAATTGACAGCCCTCACTACGAGCAGTACTTC,CASSLIDSPHYEQYF
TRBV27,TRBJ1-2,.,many,TGTGCCAGCAGTCCGAGGGGCCTCCACTATGGCTACACCTTC,CASSPRGLHYGYTF
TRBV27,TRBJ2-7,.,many,TGTGCCAGCAGTCCCCCGGACATCTCCTACGAGCAGTACTTC,CASSPPDISYEQYF
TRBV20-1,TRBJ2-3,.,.,TGCAGTGCTAGAGATCATGCAGCTGGGACAGATACGCAGTATTTT,CSARDHAAGTDTQYF
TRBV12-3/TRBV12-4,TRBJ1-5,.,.,TGTGCCAGCAGTTTGGTTCCCCCGGGCAATCAGCCCCAGCATTTT,CASSLVPPGNQPQHF
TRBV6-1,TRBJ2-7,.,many,TGTGCCAGCAGTGAAGCGCTTAGGGTCACCTACGAGCAGTACTTC,CASSEALRVTYEQYF
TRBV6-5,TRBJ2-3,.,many,TGTGCCAGCAGTTACCCCGTTAGCGAGATGCGGACAGATACGCAGTATTTT,CASSYPVSEMRTDTQYF
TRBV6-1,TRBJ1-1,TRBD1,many,TGTGCCAGCAGTTCAGGGGGCTGGAGGACTGAAGCTTTCTTT,CASSSGGWRTEAFF
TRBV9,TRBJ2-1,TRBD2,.,TGTGCCAGCAGCCCAGCAGTCCTAGCGGGAGGGCACGATCAGTTCTTC,CASSPAVLAGGHDQFF
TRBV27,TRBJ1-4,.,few,TGTGCCAGCAGCCCAGGGTTGGCTAATGAAAAACTGTTTTTT,CASSPGLANEKLFF
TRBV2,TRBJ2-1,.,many,TGTGCCAGCAGGTACAGGGTTAGCAATGAGCAGTTCTTC,CASRYRVSNEQFF
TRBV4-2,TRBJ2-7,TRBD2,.,TGTGCCACCACCGGGACTAGCGGGAGATACGAGCAGTACTTC,CATTGTSGRYEQYF
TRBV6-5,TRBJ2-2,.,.,TGTGCCAGCAGTTACCAGGAGGGCACCGGGGAGCTGTTTTTT,CASSYQEGTGELFF
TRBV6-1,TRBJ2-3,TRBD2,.,TGTGCCAGCAGTTATTTCACGGGACTAGCGGGCTCGCGGGATACGCAGTATTTT,CASSYFTGLAGSRDTQYF
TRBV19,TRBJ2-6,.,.,TGTGCCAGTAGTGGCGTTCCGGAACAGGCGTTTACTGGGGCCAACGTCCTGACTTTC,CASSGVPEQAFTGANVLTF
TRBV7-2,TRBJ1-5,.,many,TGTGCCAGCAGCCACGACAGCAATCAGCCCCAGCATTTT,CASSHDSNQPQHF
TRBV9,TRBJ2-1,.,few,TGTGCCAGCAGCGTAGGCGCGGGATTGAACAATGAGCAGTTCTTC,CASSVGAGLNNEQFF
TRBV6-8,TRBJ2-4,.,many,TGTGCCAGCTCCGCCTCCCCGGCCGAAGGCAAAAACATTCAGTACTTC,CASSASPAEGKNIQYF
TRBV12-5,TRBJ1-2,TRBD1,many,TGTGCTAGTGGTCCCTCGGGACAGGGAATCTATGGCTACACCTTC,CASGPSGQGIYGYTF
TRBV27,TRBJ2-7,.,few,TGTGCCAGCAGTTACGGGGCCTTGGGGGAGCAGTACTTC,CASSYGALGEQYF
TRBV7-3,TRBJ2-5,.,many,TGTGCCAGCAGCCCAGGGGAGGGGGAGACCCAGTACTTC,CASSPGEGETQYF
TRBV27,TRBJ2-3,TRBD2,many,TGTGCCAGCAGCTCAGCGGGAGGGCCGGGGAGTACGCAGTATTTT,CASSSAGGPGSTQYF